This is a list of T cell receptor beta chains from one sample in a study of OX40 agonist ivuxolimab in advanced cancers. Measured with immunoSEQ multiplex PCR; TCRdb has only the in-frame clones, and not every one. The sample consists of just over 60,000 clones, roughly nine tenths of them appearing once. This specimen was CD4+ or CD8+ T cells sorted from blood, taken in a trial of the OX40 agonist ivuxolimab. These receptor sequences come from an adult with an advanced solid tumor such as melanoma, head and neck, liver or kidney cancer. Each CDR3 is given without its conserved first and last residue.

>12|TRBV7-2|TRBJ2-5
ASSLGGRAETQY
>12|TRBV6-5|TRBJ1-4
ASRVEGANEKLF
>11|TRBV4-2|TRBJ2-2
ASSLIVGGELF
>10|TRBV30|TRBJ1-2
AWNSGTVGYT
>12|TRBV15|TRBJ2-5
ATSRKDGQETQY
>14|TRBV7-9|TRBJ1-1
ASSTLDSGPNTEAF
>12|TRBV2|TRBJ2-1
ASTRPGTRNEQF
>10|TRBV5-4|TRBJ2-7
ASSLRGYEQY
>14|TRBV10-2|TRBJ2-6
ASSDGSPSGANVLT
>10|TRBV27|TRBJ2-1
ASSLLGSEQF
>12|TRBV6-6|TRBJ2-1
ASSPATRGNEQF
>14|TRBV9|TRBJ2-3
ASSVGGRLVGSTQY
>14|TRBV28|TRBJ2-1
ASSPATSGRFNEQF
>13|TRBV5-4|TRBJ1-1
ASNLAPRQGTEAF
>9|TRBV20-1|TRBJ1-6
SASLSRALH
>11|TRBV6-6|TRBJ2-2
GAQGANTGELF
>14|TRBV11-2|TRBJ2-2
ASSLWSAISAGELF
>12|TRBV28|TRBJ2-1
ASNRGTGWNEQF
>8|TRBV5-5|TRBJ2-1
ASIDNEQF
>10|TRBV4-2|TRBJ1-1
ASSLGLGRAF
>15|TRBV6-1|TRBJ2-1
ASSEARWESSYNEQF
>11|TRBV28|TRBJ1-4
ATKDRGDEKLF
>12|TRBV2|TRBJ2-7
ASSSGRNSYEQY
>9|TRBV11-2|TRBJ2-7
ASSPSYEQY
>10|TRBV7-9|TRBJ1-2
ASSSASWGYT
>11|TRBV2|TRBJ1-3
ASTPTGSSTIY
>13|TRBV4-1|TRBJ2-7
ASRPGPGGSYEQY
>11|TRBV27|TRBJ2-7
ASSLIGGYEQY
>14|TRBV27|TRBJ1-5
ASSPLFGGAGQPQH
>13|TRBV2|TRBJ2-1
ASSVGTWGYNEQF
>12|TRBV28|TRBJ1-6
ASSPGQGNSPLH
>12|TRBV18|TRBJ2-7
ASSVSRDSYEQY
>16|TRBV6-1|TRBJ1-2
ASSGGLVAGQGFYGYT
>12|TRBV9|TRBJ2-6
ASSQTQGANVLT
>12|TRBV6-5|TRBJ2-1
ASTGQGWINEQF
>12|TRBV11-2|TRBJ2-1
ASSLDMGRFEQF
>12|TRBV28|TRBJ2-7
ASSFQGTGTKQY
>14|TRBV11-2|TRBJ2-1
ASSLLGTSGRNEQF
>10|TRBV6-6|TRBJ2-5
ASSYPSETQY
>10|TRBV5-6|TRBJ1-1
ASSQGSTEAF
>11|TRBV5-6|TRBJ1-2
ASSLGGNYGYT
>11|TRBV7-8|TRBJ1-2
ASSLVRGIGYT
>14|TRBV2|TRBJ2-1
ASIYAQGQGHNEQF
>11|TRBV5-4|TRBJ2-7
ASRSGRDDEQY
>13|TRBV30|TRBJ1-5
AWSENRGFSQPQH
>12|TRBV6-4|TRBJ2-3
ASSEDTHTDTQY
>14|TRBV5-1|TRBJ1-4
ASSLADRVDDEKLF
>14|TRBV16|TRBJ2-3
ASSRPSGSAGDTQY
>11|TRBV2|TRBJ1-1
ASQVQINTEAF
>15|TRBV10-3|TRBJ2-1
AISVGGTSGVYNEQF
>10|TRBV6-6|TRBJ1-1
ASSYDETEAF
>12|TRBV5-5|TRBJ1-5
ASSLKAVWQPQH